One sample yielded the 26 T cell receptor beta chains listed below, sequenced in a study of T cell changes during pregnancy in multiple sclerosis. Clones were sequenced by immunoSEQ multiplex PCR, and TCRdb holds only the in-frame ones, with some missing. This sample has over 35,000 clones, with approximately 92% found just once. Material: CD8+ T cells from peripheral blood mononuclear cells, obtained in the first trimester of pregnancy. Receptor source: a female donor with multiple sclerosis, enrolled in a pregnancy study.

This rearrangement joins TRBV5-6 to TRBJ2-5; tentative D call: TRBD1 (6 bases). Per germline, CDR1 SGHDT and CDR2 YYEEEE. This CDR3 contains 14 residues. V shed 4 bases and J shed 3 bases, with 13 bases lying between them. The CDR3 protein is CASSAERTEETQYF. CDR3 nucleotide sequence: TGTGCCAGCAGCGCCGAGCGGACAGAAGAGACCCAGTACTTC. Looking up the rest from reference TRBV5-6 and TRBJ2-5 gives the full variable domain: DAGVTQSPTHLIKTRGQQVTLRCSPKSGHDTVSWYQQALGQGPQFIFQYYEEEERQRGNFPDRFSGHQFPNYSSELNVNALLLGDSALYLCASSAERTEETQYFGPGTRLLVL.

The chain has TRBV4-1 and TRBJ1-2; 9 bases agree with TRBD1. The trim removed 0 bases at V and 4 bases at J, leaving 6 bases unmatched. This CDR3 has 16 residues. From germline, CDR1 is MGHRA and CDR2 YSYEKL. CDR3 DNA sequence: TGCGCCAGCAGCCAAGAGCCGGACAGGGGTACCTATGGCTACACCTTC. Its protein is CASSQEPDRGTYGYTF.

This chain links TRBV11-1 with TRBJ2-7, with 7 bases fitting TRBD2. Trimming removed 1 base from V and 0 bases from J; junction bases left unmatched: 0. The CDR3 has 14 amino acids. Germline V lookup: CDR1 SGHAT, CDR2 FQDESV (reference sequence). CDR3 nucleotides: TGTGCCAGCAGCTTAGGCGGGAGCTCCTACGAGCAGTACTTC. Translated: CASSLGGSSYEQYF. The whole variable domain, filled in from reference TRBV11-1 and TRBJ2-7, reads EAEVAQSPRYKITEKSQAVAFWCDPISGHATLYWYRQILGQGPELLVQFQDESVVDDSQLPKDRFSAERLKGVDSTLKIQPAELGDSAMYLCASSLGGSSYEQYFGPGTRLTVT.

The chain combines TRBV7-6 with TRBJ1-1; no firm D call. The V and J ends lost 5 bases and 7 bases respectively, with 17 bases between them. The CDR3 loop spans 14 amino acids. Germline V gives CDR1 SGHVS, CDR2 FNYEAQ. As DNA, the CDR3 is TGTGCCAGCAGCCCCTCGGGTGTCTATGGTGAAGCTTTCTTT. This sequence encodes CASSPSGVYGEAFF.

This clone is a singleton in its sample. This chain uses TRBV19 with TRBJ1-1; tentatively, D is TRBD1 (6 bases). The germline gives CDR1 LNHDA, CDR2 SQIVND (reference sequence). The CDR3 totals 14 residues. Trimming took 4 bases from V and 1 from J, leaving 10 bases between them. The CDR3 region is CASSSLQGNTEAFF. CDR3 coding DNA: TGTGCCAGTAGTAGCCTACAGGGGAACACTGAAGCTTTCTTT.

CDR3 residues: CASSSGVNTDTQYF. Written as DNA, the CDR3 is TGTGCCAGCAGCTCCGGGGTTAACACAGATACGCAGTATTTT. The genes are TRBV7-3 and TRBJ2-3; weak D call: TRBD2 (5 bases). Germline-derived CDR1 and CDR2 are SGHTA and FQGTGA. The CDR3 sequence is 14 residues long. V was pared by 4 bases and J by 2 bases, with 10 bases between. Full variable domain (missing parts from reference TRBV7-3 and TRBJ2-3): GAGVSQTPSNKVTEKGKYVELRCDPISGHTALYWYRQSLGQGPEFLIYFQGTGAADDSGLPNDRFFAVRPEGSVSTLKIQRTERGDSAVYLCASSSGVNTDTQYFGPGTRLTVL.

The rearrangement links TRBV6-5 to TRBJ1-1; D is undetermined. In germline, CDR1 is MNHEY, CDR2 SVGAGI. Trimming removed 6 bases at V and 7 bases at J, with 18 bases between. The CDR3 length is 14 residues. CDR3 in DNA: TGTGCCAGCAGCCCTCAGATCGGGAAGGATGAAGCTTTCTTT. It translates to CASSPQIGKDEAFF.

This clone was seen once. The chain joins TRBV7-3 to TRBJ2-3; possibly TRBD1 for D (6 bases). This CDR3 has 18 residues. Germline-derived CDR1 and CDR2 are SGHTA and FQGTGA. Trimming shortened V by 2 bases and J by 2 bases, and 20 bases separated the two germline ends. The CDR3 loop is CASSLQAGTYTATDTQYF. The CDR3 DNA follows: TGTGCCAGCAGCTTACAAGCAGGGACATACACAGCCACAGATACGCAGTATTTT.

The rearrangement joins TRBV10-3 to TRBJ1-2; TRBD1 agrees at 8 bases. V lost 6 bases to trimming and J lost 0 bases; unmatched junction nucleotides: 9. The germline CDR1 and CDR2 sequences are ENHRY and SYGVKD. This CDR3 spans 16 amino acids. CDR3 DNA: TGTGCCATCAGCCCCCCGGGACAGGTCACTAACTATGGCTACACCTTC. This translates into CAISPPGQVTNYGYTF.

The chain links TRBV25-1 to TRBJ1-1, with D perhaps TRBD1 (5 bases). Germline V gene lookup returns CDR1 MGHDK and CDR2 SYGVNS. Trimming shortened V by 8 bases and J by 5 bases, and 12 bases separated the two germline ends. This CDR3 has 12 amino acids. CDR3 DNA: TGTGCCAGCCAGAGCGGGGGGACTGAAGCTTTCTTT. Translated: CASQSGGTEAFF.

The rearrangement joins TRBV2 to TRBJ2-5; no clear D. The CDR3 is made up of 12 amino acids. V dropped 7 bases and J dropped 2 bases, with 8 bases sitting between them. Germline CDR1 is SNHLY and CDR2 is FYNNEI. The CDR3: CASNARQETQYF. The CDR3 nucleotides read TGTGCCAGCAATGCGAGGCAAGAGACCCAGTACTTC.

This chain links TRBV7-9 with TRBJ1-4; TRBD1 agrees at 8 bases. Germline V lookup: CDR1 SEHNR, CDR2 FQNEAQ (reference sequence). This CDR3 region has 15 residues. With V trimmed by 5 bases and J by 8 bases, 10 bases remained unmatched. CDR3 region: CASSPSGGGEEKLFF. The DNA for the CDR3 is TGTGCCAGCAGCCCCTCAGGGGGCGGCGAGGAAAAACTGTTTTTT.

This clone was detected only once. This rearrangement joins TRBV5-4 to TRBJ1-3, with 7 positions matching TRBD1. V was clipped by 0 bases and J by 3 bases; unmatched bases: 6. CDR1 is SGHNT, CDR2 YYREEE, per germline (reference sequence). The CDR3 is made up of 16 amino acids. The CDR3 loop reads CASSLVTGAYGNTIYF. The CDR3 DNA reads TGTGCCAGCAGCTTGGTTACAGGGGCTTATGGAAACACCATATATTTT.

The CDR3, as DNA: TGTGCCGCCAGCACCAGCCAGGGATCAAACACCGGGGAGCTGTTTTTT. Amino acids: CAASTSQGSNTGELFF. V and J are TRBV7-8 and TRBJ2-2; possible D gene TRBD1, 5 bases. Germline CDR1 SGHVS, CDR2 FQNEAQ. The CDR3 spans 16 residues. The V gene lost 11 bases and the J gene lost 2 bases, with 21 bases spanning the gap.

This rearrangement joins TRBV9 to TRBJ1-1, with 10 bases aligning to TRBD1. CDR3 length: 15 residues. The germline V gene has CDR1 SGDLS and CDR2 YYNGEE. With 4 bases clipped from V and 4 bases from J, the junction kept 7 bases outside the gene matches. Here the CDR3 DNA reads TGTGCCAGCAGCACCCCCCGGACAGGGGGCACTGAAGCTTTCTTT. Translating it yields CASSTPRTGGTEAFF.

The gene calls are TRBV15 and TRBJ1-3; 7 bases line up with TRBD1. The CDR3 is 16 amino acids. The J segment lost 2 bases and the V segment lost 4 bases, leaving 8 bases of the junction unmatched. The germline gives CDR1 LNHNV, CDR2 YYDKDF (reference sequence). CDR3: CATSNNRGGAGNTIYF. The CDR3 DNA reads TGTGCCACCAGCAACAACAGGGGAGGTGCTGGAAACACCATATATTTT.

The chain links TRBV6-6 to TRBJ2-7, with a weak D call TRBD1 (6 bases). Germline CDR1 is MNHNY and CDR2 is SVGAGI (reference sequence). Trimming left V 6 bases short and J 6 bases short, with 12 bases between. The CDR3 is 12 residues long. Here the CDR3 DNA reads TGTGCCAGCAGCATGGGGGCTGGCGAGCAGTACTTC. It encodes CASSMGAGEQYF.

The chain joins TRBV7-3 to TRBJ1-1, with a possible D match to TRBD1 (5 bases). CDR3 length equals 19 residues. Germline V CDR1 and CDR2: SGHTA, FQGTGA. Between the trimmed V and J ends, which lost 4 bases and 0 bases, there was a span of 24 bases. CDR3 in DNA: TGTGCCAGCAGCTCCGCCCCTTCGGGGGGGATAGGATTGAACACTGAAGCTTTCTTT. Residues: CASSSAPSGGIGLNTEAFF.

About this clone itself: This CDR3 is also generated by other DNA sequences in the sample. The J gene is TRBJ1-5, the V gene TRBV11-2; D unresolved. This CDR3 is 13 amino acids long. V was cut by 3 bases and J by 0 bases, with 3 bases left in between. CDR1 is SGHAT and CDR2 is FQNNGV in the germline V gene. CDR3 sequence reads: CASSFSSNQPQHF. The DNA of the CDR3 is TGTGCCAGCAGCTTCAGTAGCAATCAGCCCCAGCATTTT.

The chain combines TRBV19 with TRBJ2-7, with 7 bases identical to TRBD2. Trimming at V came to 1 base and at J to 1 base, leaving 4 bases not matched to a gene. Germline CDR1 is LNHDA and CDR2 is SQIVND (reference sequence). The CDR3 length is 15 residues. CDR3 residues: CASSIAGGSSYEQYF. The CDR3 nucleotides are TGTGCCAGTAGTATAGCGGGGGGTTCTTCCTACGAGCAGTACTTC. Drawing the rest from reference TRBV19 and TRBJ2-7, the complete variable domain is DGGITQSPKYLFRKEGQNVTLSCEQNLNHDAMYWYRQDPGQGLRLIYYSQIVNDFQKGDIAEGYSVSREKKESFPLTVTSAQKNPTAFYLCASSIAGGSSYEQYFGPGTRLTVT.

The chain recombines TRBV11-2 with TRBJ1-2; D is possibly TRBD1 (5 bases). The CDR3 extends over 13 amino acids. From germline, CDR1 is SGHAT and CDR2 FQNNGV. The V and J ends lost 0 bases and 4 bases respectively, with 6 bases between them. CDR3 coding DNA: TGTGCCAGCAGCTTAGAACAGGCCTATGGCTACACCTTC. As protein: CASSLEQAYGYTF. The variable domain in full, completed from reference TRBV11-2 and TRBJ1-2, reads EAGVAQSPRYKIIEKRQSVAFWCNPISGHATLYWYQQILGQGPKLLIQFQNNGVVDDSQLPKDRFSAERLKGVDSTLKIQPAKLEDSAVYLCASSLEQAYGYTFGSGTRLTVV.

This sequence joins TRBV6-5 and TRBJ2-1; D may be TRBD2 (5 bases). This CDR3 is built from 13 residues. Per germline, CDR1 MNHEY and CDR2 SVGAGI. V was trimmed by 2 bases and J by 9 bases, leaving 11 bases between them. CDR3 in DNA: TGTGCCAGCAGTTACCAGCTTGGAGGTGAGCAGTTCTTC. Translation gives CASSYQLGGEQFF.

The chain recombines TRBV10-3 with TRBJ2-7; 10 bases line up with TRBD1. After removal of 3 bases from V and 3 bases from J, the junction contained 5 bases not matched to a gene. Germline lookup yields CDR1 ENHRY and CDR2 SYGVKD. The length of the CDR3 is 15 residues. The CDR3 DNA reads TGTGCCATCAGTGACCCCGGGACAGGGGTCTACGAGCAGTACTTC. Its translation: CAISDPGTGVYEQYF.

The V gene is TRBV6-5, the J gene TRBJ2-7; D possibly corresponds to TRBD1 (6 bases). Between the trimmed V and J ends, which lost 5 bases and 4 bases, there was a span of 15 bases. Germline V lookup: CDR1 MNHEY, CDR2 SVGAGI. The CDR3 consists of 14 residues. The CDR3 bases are TGTGCCAGCAGTCTAACAGGGAATTGGTACGAGCAGTACTTC. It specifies CASSLTGNWYEQYF.

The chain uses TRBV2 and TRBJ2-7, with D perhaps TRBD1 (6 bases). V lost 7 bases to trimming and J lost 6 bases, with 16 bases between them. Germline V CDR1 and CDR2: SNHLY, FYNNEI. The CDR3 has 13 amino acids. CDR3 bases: TGTGCCAGCACAGGGGCAGGGTTCAGCGAGCAGTACTTC. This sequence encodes CASTGAGFSEQYF.

The chain's CDR3 is CAIAGGTNEKLFF. The CDR3 bases are TGTGCCATAGCAGGGGGCACGAATGAAAAACTGTTTTTT. The chain employs TRBV6-5 and TRBJ1-4, with TRBD1 identical over 8 bases. Trimming at V came to 10 bases and at J to 5 bases, leaving 6 bases not matched to a gene. The CDR3 covers 13 residues. Germline CDR1 reads MNHEY; CDR2 reads SVGAGI.